Described below is a single T cell receptor (beta chain) sequence and its context. The data stem from a study of shared clonotypes between healthy human individuals. Germline lookup yields CDR1 SGDLS and CDR2 YYNGEE. CDR3 size: 17 residues. Trimming at V came to 4 bases and at J to 6 bases, leaving 15 bases not matched to a gene. The repertoire was sequenced with immunoSEQ multiplex PCR; TCRdb's copy has only in-frame clones and lacks some. Of roughly 2.5 million clones detected, 85% to 95% appear once; the ten largest clones hold under 0.15%. This TCR derives from a man aged 18 to 29 in good health. The sequencing input was naive CD4+ T cells sorted from blood. Subset reported: CD45RA+ positively selected. The chain combines TRBV9 with TRBJ2-2; 7 bases fit TRBD2. DNA for the CDR3: TGTGCCAGCAGCCAGATCGGGGGAGGGGTACTTGCCGGGGAGCTGTTTTTT. It yields the protein CASSQIGGGVLAGELFF.